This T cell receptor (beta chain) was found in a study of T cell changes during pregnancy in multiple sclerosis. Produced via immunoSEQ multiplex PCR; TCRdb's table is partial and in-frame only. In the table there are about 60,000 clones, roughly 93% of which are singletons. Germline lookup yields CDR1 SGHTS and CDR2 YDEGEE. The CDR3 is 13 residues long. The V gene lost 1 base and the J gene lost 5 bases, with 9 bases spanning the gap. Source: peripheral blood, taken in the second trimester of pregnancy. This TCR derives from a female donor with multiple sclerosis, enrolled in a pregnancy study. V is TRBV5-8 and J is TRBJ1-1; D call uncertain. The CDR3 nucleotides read TGTGCCAGCAGCTTGATCCGAGGAACTGAAGCTTTCTTT. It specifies CASSLIRGTEAFF. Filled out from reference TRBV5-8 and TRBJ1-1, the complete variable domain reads EAGVTQSPTHLIKTRGQQATLRCSPISGHTSVYWYQQALGLGLQFLLWYDEGEERNRGNFPPRFSGRQFPNYSSELNVNALELEDSALYLCASSLIRGTEAFFGQGTRLTVV.